The 30 T cell receptor beta chains in this list originate from one sample, sequenced in a study of cytomegalovirus exposure and HLA in healthy donors. Primers included in the PCR were 60 Vbeta and 13 Jbeta primers. Clones were sequenced by immunoSEQ multiplex PCR, and TCRdb holds only the in-frame ones, with some missing. The sample yields about 130,000 clones, about 74% seen once. Sequenced sample: PBMCs. These receptors originate from a man younger than 30 in good health and CMV-seropositive.

The chain employs TRBV7-2 and TRBJ2-7; 8 bases agree with TRBD2. With 2 bases clipped from V and 6 bases from J, the junction kept 9 bases outside the gene matches. This CDR3 comprises 15 residues. Germline CDR1 SGHTA, CDR2 FQGNSA. Written as DNA, the CDR3 is TGTGCCAGCAGCTTACGGGCGGGGGGTGCCGGCGAGCAGTACTTC. Protein product: CASSLRAGGAGEQYF.

The V gene is TRBV2, the J gene TRBJ1-2, with D perhaps matching TRBD1 (6 bases). Trimming shortened V by 6 bases and J by 12 bases, and 26 bases separated the two germline ends. Per germline, CDR1 SNHLY and CDR2 FYNNEI. This CDR3 comprises 15 residues. In DNA, the CDR3 is TGTGCCAGCAGGGAAACAGGGCGAACCCCTCCATCCCACACCTTC. This encodes CASRETGRTPPSHTF.

The rearrangement links TRBV28 to TRBJ2-7; 7 bases fit TRBD1. The trim removed 4 bases at V and 4 bases at J, leaving 7 bases unmatched. Germline values: CDR1 MDHEN, CDR2 SYDVKM. The CDR3 totals 14 residues. Here the CDR3 reads CASSSGQARYEQYF. CDR3 sequence (DNA): TGTGCCAGCAGTTCTGGACAGGCCCGTTACGAGCAGTACTTC.

The chain has TRBV15 and TRBJ1-4, with 7 bases that match TRBD1. Germline V gives CDR1 LNHNV, CDR2 YYDKDF (reference sequence). The CDR3 length is 15 residues. The trim removed 5 bases at V and 8 bases at J, leaving 11 bases unmatched. In DNA, the CDR3 is TGTGCCACCAGCCGGAGACAGGGAATTTACGAAAAACTGTTTTTT. Translation gives CATSRRQGIYEKLFF.

This CDR3 reads CASSLGGQPQHF. In nucleotides, the CDR3 is TGTGCCAGCAGCCTGGGAGGTCAGCCCCAGCATTTT. This chain links TRBV9 with TRBJ1-5, with unresolved D. In germline, CDR1 is SGDLS, CDR2 YYNGEE. This CDR3 contains 12 residues. Trimming shortened V by 4 bases and J by 6 bases, and 8 bases separated the two germline ends.

The genes are TRBV5-1 and TRBJ2-5, with TRBD2 as a possible D gene (5 bases). Trimming removed 7 bases at V and 5 bases at J, with 18 bases between. Germline V lookup: CDR1 SGHRS, CDR2 YFSETQ. The CDR3 is made up of 14 amino acids. The DNA of the CDR3 is TGCGCCAGCTATGACGGGTCCGGCGGGGAGACCCAGTACTTC. Its protein is CASYDGSGGETQYF.

This clone was observed once. This chain uses TRBV15 with TRBJ2-7, with D possibly matching TRBD1 (6 bases). The CDR3 covers 15 residues. The V and J ends lost 2 bases and 6 bases respectively, with 17 bases between them. The V gene's germline CDR1 is LNHNV and CDR2 YYDKDF (reference sequence). The CDR3 protein is CATSRLQGTKAEQYF. The CDR3 DNA follows: TGTGCCACCAGCAGATTACAGGGTACCAAGGCCGAGCAGTACTTC.

The chain couples TRBV6-6 to TRBJ1-5; D is unclear. V lost 0 bases and J lost 6, with 6 bases in between. Germline lookup yields CDR1 MNHNY and CDR2 SVGAGI (reference sequence). This CDR3 spans 13 amino acids. CDR3 region: CASSYSGVQPQHF. The CDR3 DNA is TGTGCCAGCAGTTACTCGGGAGTTCAGCCCCAGCATTTT.

This clone was detected only once. The rearrangement links TRBV5-1 to TRBJ2-3; tentatively, D is TRBD1 (5 bases). Per the germline V gene, CDR1 is SGHRS and CDR2 is YFSETQ. CDR3 length: 14 amino acids. V lost 3 bases, J lost 5 bases, and 13 bases lay in between. CDR3 sequence reads: CASSSQGIVDTQYF. The CDR3 DNA reads as TGCGCCAGCAGCTCCCAGGGTATAGTAGATACGCAGTATTTT.

V is TRBV29-1 and J is TRBJ2-7, with a possible D match to TRBD1 (5 bases). The germline gives CDR1 SQVTM, CDR2 ANQGSEA. The CDR3 sequence is 17 residues long. Trimming shortened V by 1 base and J by 4 bases, and 23 bases separated the two germline ends. As DNA, the CDR3 is TGCAGCGTTGAAGGCCCTTATACAGGAGCTCTTAAATACGAGCAGTACTTC. Encoded protein: CSVEGPYTGALKYEQYF.

V gene TRBV18 combines with J gene TRBJ1-6; TRBD1 is a possible D gene (5 bases). V was clipped by 4 bases and J by 9 bases, with 10 bases between them. This CDR3 has 13 amino acids. The germline gives CDR1 KGHSH, CDR2 LQKENI. The CDR3 reads CASSQTEVSPLHF. CDR3 DNA sequence: TGTGCCAGCTCACAGACAGAGGTTTCACCCCTCCACTTT.

This chain joins TRBV30 and TRBJ2-5; D might be TRBD2 (5 bases). The CDR3 covers 14 residues. In germline, CDR1 is GTSNPN, CDR2 SVGIG (reference sequence). Trimming shortened V by 5 bases and J by 2 bases, and 15 bases separated the two germline ends. The DNA for the CDR3 is TGTGCCTGGTCAGTGGGTCGGAGGCAAGAGACCCAGTACTTC. This encodes CAWSVGRRQETQYF.

The V gene is TRBV28, the J gene TRBJ2-7, with 7 bases fitting TRBD1. Germline CDR1 MDHEN, CDR2 SYDVKM. The V segment lost 6 bases and the J segment 5 bases; nucleotides outside the gene matches: 4. The length of the CDR3 is 12 residues. The CDR3 region has the DNA TGTGCCAGCAGACAGGGGATCCACGAGCAGTACTTC. It is translated as CASRQGIHEQYF. Filled out from reference TRBV28 and TRBJ2-7, the complete variable domain reads DVKVTQSSRYLVKRTGEKVFLECVQDMDHENMFWYRQDPGLGLRLIYFSYDVKMKEKGDIPEGYSVSREKKERFSLILESASTNQTSMYLCASRQGIHEQYFGPGTRLTVT.

The chain recombines TRBV29-1 with TRBJ2-3, with 8 bases fitting TRBD1. Losses at the gene ends were 2 bases for V and 3 bases for J; bases not matched to a gene: 7. The CDR3 extends over 15 amino acids. Per germline, CDR1 SQVTM and CDR2 ANQGSEA. CDR3 in amino acids: CSVEYGQGHTDTQYF. The CDR3 DNA follows: TGCAGCGTTGAATACGGACAGGGCCATACAGATACGCAGTATTTT.

V usage is TRBV27 and J usage is TRBJ2-3; tentatively, D is TRBD1 (8 bases). The CDR3 extends over 16 amino acids. CDR1 is MNHEY and CDR2 is SMNVEV in the germline V gene (reference sequence). Trimming took 0 bases from V and 2 from J, leaving 12 bases between them. The CDR3 region has the DNA TGTGCCAGCAGTTTATCACAGGGGGGGACCACAGATACGCAGTATTTT. This codes for CASSLSQGGTTDTQYF.

The rearrangement uses TRBV18 and TRBJ2-3; TRBD2 matches at 8 bases. The CDR3 has 16 amino acids. The junction had 8 bases not matched to a gene; V was cut back by 6 bases and J by 0 bases. From germline, CDR1 is KGHSH and CDR2 LQKENI. This CDR3 reads CASSPLGGGSTDTQYF. The CDR3 DNA sequence: TGTGCCAGCTCCCCCTTGGGCGGGGGGAGCACAGATACGCAGTATTTT.

This chain links TRBV4-3 with TRBJ2-3; D gene unclear. This CDR3 spans 14 amino acids. V was pared by 0 bases and J by 4 bases, with 8 bases between. The germline gives CDR1 LGHNA, CDR2 YSLEER. CDR3 protein: CASSQDRVADTQYF. The CDR3 nucleotides read TGCGCCAGCAGCCAAGATCGCGTTGCAGATACGCAGTATTTT.

V and J are TRBV30 and TRBJ2-1, with a possible D match to TRBD1 (6 bases). CDR1 is GTSNPN, CDR2 SVGIG, per germline (reference sequence). The length of the CDR3 is 14 residues. Trimming took 2 bases from V and 15 from J, leaving 23 bases between them. The DNA for the CDR3 is TGTGCCTGGAGTCCTCCTGGACAGACCCGCCAGGGGTTCTTC. Its translation is CAWSPPGQTRQGFF.

This clone was seen a few times. The chain has TRBV7-2 and TRBJ2-5; D gene ambiguous. Looked up from germline, CDR1 is SGHTA and CDR2 is FQGNSA. Trimming left V 3 bases short and J 2 bases short, with 7 bases between. The CDR3 is 13 residues long. The CDR3 sequence: CASSLRLQETQYF. In DNA, the CDR3 is TGTGCCAGCAGCTTGCGGTTACAAGAGACCCAGTACTTC.

The genes are TRBV6-5 and TRBJ2-1; 15 bases are shared with TRBD2. V was clipped by 2 bases and J by 11 bases; unmatched bases: 7. CDR3 length equals 16 residues. Germline V gene lookup returns CDR1 MNHEY and CDR2 SVGAGI. In DNA, the CDR3 is TGTGCCAGCAGTTACGGTCCCGGACTAGCGGGGGGGCAGCAGTTCTTC. As protein: CASSYGPGLAGGQQFF.

The J gene is TRBJ1-4, the V gene TRBV5-4; D gene uncertain. The V gene lost 4 bases and the J gene lost 0 bases, with 7 bases spanning the gap. This CDR3 comprises 14 residues. The V gene's germline CDR1 is SGHNT and CDR2 YYREEE (reference sequence). The CDR3 is CASSLSATNEKLFF. CDR3 nucleotides: TGTGCCAGCAGCCTCTCTGCAACTAATGAAAAACTGTTTTTT.

The V gene is TRBV21-1, the J gene TRBJ2-3; no check of the table's D call, TRBD2, against the DNA was made. TRBV21-1 is a pseudogene. This CDR3 comprises 16 residues. The CDR3: CASSKGTSLWSDTQYF. The CDR3 nucleotides read TGTGCCAGCAGCAAGGGGACTAGCCTGTGGTCAGATACGCAGTATTTT.

CDR3 sequence reads: CASSQTRGAGGSTDTQYF. In DNA, the CDR3 is TGCGCCAGCAGCCAGACCAGAGGAGCGGGAGGGAGCACAGATACGCAGTATTTT. V and J are TRBV4-3 and TRBJ2-3; TRBD2 agrees at 10 bases. Per germline, CDR1 LGHNA and CDR2 YSLEER. CDR3 size: 18 residues. V was clipped by 3 bases and J by 0 bases; unmatched bases: 9.

The rearrangement links TRBV2 to TRBJ2-7; 10 bases line up with TRBD1. The V segment lost 7 bases and the J segment 3 bases; nucleotides outside the gene matches: 6. CDR3 length: 14 amino acids. CDR1 and CDR2 (germline): SNHLY, FYNNEI. CDR3 bases: TGTGCCAGCAAAACCGGGACAGGGGACTACGAGCAGTACTTC. Translated: CASKTGTGDYEQYF.

The J gene is TRBJ2-1, the V gene TRBV7-9; TRBD1 might be the D (5 bases). CDR1 and CDR2 (germline): SEHNR, FQNEAQ (reference sequence). The CDR3 extends over 16 amino acids. The V gene lost 5 bases and the J gene lost 2 bases, with 16 bases spanning the gap. CDR3 DNA sequence: TGTGCCAGCAGCCTACTTCGGGCGGACACCTACAATGAGCAGTTCTTC. Translation gives CASSLLRADTYNEQFF.

The table lists this clone with a few counts. DNA of the CDR3: TGCGCCAGCAGCTTGGTACAGGGGGGTGAGCAGTTCTTC. This encodes CASSLVQGGEQFF. The rearrangement joins TRBV5-1 to TRBJ2-1; TRBD1 matches 8 bases. V trimming: 0 bases; J trimming: 9 bases; junction bases outside the gene matches: 2. Germline V CDR1 and CDR2: SGHRS, YFSETQ. The CDR3 extends over 13 amino acids.

The rearrangement joins TRBV7-2 to TRBJ1-5; 8 bases match TRBD1. The CDR3 loop spans 15 amino acids. The germline V gene has CDR1 SGHTA and CDR2 FQGNSA. V lost 5 bases and J lost 7; bases outside the gene matches: 10. The CDR3 loop reads CASSPGQGGVQPQHF. Here the CDR3 DNA reads TGTGCCAGCAGCCCCGGACAGGGCGGAGTACAGCCCCAGCATTTT.

The V call is TRBV6-5, the J call TRBJ1-3, with D possibly being TRBD1 (5 bases). Trimming pared 9 bases from V and 4 bases from J, leaving 13 bases between. In germline, CDR1 is MNHEY, CDR2 SVGAGI. CDR3 length: 13 residues. The CDR3 region has the DNA TGTGCCAGTCAAGGGAGGACAGGAAACACCATATATTTT. Translation: CASQGRTGNTIYF.

This clone has a single count. This rearrangement joins TRBV7-8 to TRBJ1-1, with D perhaps matching TRBD1 (5 bases). This CDR3 is built from 15 residues. Germline V lookup: CDR1 SGHVS, CDR2 FQNEAQ. Trimming pared 5 bases from V and 1 base from J, leaving 14 bases between. The CDR3: CASSPPTVANTEAFF. The CDR3 nucleotides read TGTGCCAGCAGCCCCCCGACAGTAGCGAACACTGAAGCTTTCTTT.

J is TRBJ2-5 and V is TRBV7-2; TRBD2 might be the D (5 bases). The CDR3 runs to 16 residues. The V end was cut by 0 bases, the J end by 7 bases, with 18 bases between. Germline CDR1 is SGHTA and CDR2 is FQGNSA. Here the CDR3 reads CASSLAPARVGVTQYF. Written as DNA, the CDR3 is TGTGCCAGCAGCTTAGCACCGGCGAGGGTTGGGGTGACCCAGTACTTC.